This TCR beta chain was captured by sequencing in a study of OX40 agonist ivuxolimab in advanced cancers. The overall study: Patients received intravenous ivuxolimab every 2 weeks at 0.01 to 10 mg/kg. Study findings and constraints: A proportion of nonresponders additionally exhibited low normalized T-cell clonal expansion. By week 6 at 0.1 to 3.0 mg/kg, blood CD4+ and CD8+ T cells had expanded clonally. On average, a greater number of expanded clones characterised CD8+ T cells relative to CD4+.

Concerning this clone itself: The antigen is undetermined.

TCRdb's copy holds only in-frame clones and misses some; the assay was immunoSEQ multiplex PCR. The sample yields 35,000 to 45,000 clones, 74% seen once. Germline V lookup: CDR1 MGHDK, CDR2 SYGVNS. The CDR3 has 14 amino acids. V lost 1 base and J 4 bases, leaving 7 bases between the germline ends. The V gene is TRBV25-1, the J gene TRBJ2-2, with D hard to call. The sequence was obtained from an adult with an advanced solid tumor such as melanoma, head and neck, liver or kidney cancer. This specimen was CD4+ or CD8+ T cells sorted from blood, taken in a trial of the OX40 agonist ivuxolimab. CDR3 coding DNA: TGTGCCAGCAGTGAATGGAACTCCACCGGGGAGCTGTTTTTT. This gives the protein CASSEWNSTGELFF.